This T cell receptor beta chain was captured by sequencing in a study of blood T cells in healthy people across ages. In the study overall: Every two T cells gave about one barcoded beta molecule via template switching.

CDR1 SGDLS and CDR2 YYNGEE come from the germline V gene. V gave up 4 bases and J gave up 6 bases; unmatched junction bases: 13. The CDR3 sequence is 17 residues long. Combining a sample-barcoded 5' primer with a J-beta primer mix, a second PCR ran for roughly 7 to 12 cycles. Each of the cDNA molecules was tagged by a template-switch adaptor with 12 random nucleotides. Individual samples furnished no less than 2.5 million CDR3-containing paired-end reads apiece. TCRdb re-called the 5' RACE reads through MiXCR, storing one row per CDR3 protein. The sample consists of 700,000 to 900,000 distinct CDR3 sequences, around 25% of them appearing once. This same sample was also taken into another study, of T cells of mothers and their children. That investigation notes: Each mother gave over 8 million TCR beta CDR3 reads; each child, a few million.

The clonotype originates from a boy aged 5 to 17 in good health. The gene calls are TRBV9 and TRBJ2-2, with 9 nucleotides matching TRBD2. The specimen sequenced was blood. CDR3 nucleotides: TGTGCCAGCAGCCCTCCGGGCCTAGCGGGGCGGTCCGGGGAGCTGTTTTTT. Its protein is CASSPPGLAGRSGELFF.